This paragraph covers one T cell receptor beta chain sequence. These data originate in a study of memory CD4+ T cells and cytomegalovirus serostatus. The sort gate was single viable CD3+CD4+CD8-CD45RO+ cells for memory CD4+ T cells. Serostatus was set by detecting CMV pp150, pp28, p38, p52 IgG. The protocol was immunoSEQ multiplex PCR, while the TCRdb copy is restricted to in-frame clones and leaves out a portion. The sample has approximately 50,000 clones; roughly 78% are singletons. Specimen: memory CD4+ T cells from blood. The sequence came from an adult in good health and CMV-seronegative.

In nucleotides, the CDR3 is TGTGCCAGCAGCTTAGATACCGGGAACACTGAAGCTTTCTTT. This sequence encodes CASSLDTGNTEAFF. This chain uses TRBV11-2 with TRBJ1-1, with D uncertain. Trimming shortened V by 0 bases and J by 1 base, and 6 bases separated the two germline ends. CDR3 length: 14 amino acids. Germline-derived CDR1 and CDR2 are SGHAT and FQNNGV.